The T cell receptor (beta chain) under discussion was sequenced for a study of patients and donors after allogeneic stem cell transplantation. This clonotype was detected many times. MiXCR, run by TCRdb on the RT-PCR reads, gives a single entry per CDR3 protein. Of over 350,000 distinct CDR3 sequences listed, around 16% are singletons. Per the germline V gene, CDR1 is MRHNA and CDR2 is SNTAGT. With 2 bases removed from V and 6 bases from J, the gap between germline ends came to 10 bases. The length of the CDR3 is 13 residues. V usage is TRBV6-4 and J usage is TRBJ1-1, with D possibly TRBD1 on 5 matching bases. The sequenced sample consisted of blood, either unsorted or a sorted T cell fraction (not recorded which). This receptor was identified in a human donor who was either an allogeneic HSCT recipient or a stem cell or donor lymphocyte infusion donor (not recorded which). It is not recorded whose cells these are; they may come from a transplant donor. In nucleotides, the CDR3 is TGTGCCAGCAGTGACGGTTGGGGGGCTGAAGCTTTCTTT. Translated, it gives CASSDGWGAEAFF.